In this sample, the clone carrying this T cell receptor beta chain turned up many times. The antigen is undetermined. The data derive from a study of CD8 T cells in ankylosing spondylitis. The CDR3 runs to 13 residues. Trimming removed 5 bases from V and 4 bases from J; junction bases left unmatched: 6. Germline V gene sequence: CDR1 DFQATT, CDR2 SNEGSKA (reference sequence). Preparation of TCR beta libraries was done by quantitative 5'-RACE with molecular barcodes. TCRdb processed the 5' RACE reads anew with MiXCR; each CDR3 protein has one entry. In the table there are hundreds of thousands of distinct CDR3 sequences, 10% to 15% of which are singletons. Notes on the study in general: In ankylosing spondylitis blood, a motif of roughly 8 highly homologous TCR beta variants appeared characteristic. Researchers reportedly found disease-linked clones significantly enriched in matched ankylosing spondylitis synovial fluid.

The sample taken for sequencing was blood, either unsorted or a sorted T cell fraction (not recorded which). The TCR comes from a male donor with ankylosing spondylitis. This chain joins TRBV20-1 and TRBJ1-1; 8 bases fit TRBD1. The CDR3 protein is CSAQTTGGTEAFF. CDR3 coding DNA: TGCAGTGCTCAGACCACAGGGGGCACTGAAGCTTTCTTT.